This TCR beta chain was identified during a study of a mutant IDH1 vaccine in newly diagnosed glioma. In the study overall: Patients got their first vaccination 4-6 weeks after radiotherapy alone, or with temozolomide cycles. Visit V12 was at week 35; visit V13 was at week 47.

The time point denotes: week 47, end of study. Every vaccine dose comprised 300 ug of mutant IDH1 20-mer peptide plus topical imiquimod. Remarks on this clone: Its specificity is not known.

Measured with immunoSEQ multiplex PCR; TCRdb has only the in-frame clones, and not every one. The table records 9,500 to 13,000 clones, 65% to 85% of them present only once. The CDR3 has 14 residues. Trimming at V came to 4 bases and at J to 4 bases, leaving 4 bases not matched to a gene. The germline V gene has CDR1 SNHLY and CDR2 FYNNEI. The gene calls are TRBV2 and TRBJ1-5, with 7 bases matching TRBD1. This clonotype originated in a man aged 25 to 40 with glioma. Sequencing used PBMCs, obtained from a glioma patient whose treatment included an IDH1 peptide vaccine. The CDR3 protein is CASSADRANQPQHF. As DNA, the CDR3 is TGTGCCAGCAGTGCCGACAGGGCGAATCAGCCCCAGCATTTT.